This TCR beta chain was found in a study of OX40 agonist ivuxolimab in advanced cancers. Study summary: Hepatocellular carcinoma, melanoma, renal cell or head and neck cancer occurred in dose-escalation patients.

Profiling relied on immunoSEQ multiplex PCR, and the TCRdb table lists in-frame clones only, not all of them. Here the sample spans approximately 70,000 clones, roughly 85% being singletons. Trimming left V 5 bases short and J 5 bases short, with 15 bases between. Per germline, CDR1 SEHNR and CDR2 FQNEAQ (reference sequence). The CDR3 has 14 amino acids. This clonotype was sampled from an adult with an advanced solid tumor such as melanoma, head and neck, liver or kidney cancer. The chain uses TRBV7-9 and TRBJ1-1, with TRBD1 as a possible D gene (5 bases). The starting material was CD4+ or CD8+ T cells sorted from blood, obtained in a trial of the OX40 agonist ivuxolimab. The CDR3 reads CASSLGTLGTEAFF. The CDR3 DNA is TGTGCCAGCAGCCTCGGGACCCTGGGGACTGAAGCTTTCTTT. Based on the CDR3 plus reference TRBV7-9 and TRBJ1-1, the full variable domain is DTGVSQNPRHKITKRGQNVTFRCDPISEHNRLYWYRQTLGQGPEFLTYFQNEAQLEKSRLLSDRFSAERPKGSFSTLEIQRTEQGDSAMYLCASSLGTLGTEAFFGQGTRLTVV.